These T cell receptor beta chains were read from a single sample in a study of blood T cell repertoires in COVID-19. Clones were read by immunoSEQ multiplex PCR, and TCRdb kept only the in-frame ones, dropping some. The sample lists some 150,000 clones, approximately 80% occurring once. The sample consisted of peripheral blood. Receptor source: a man in his 60s with active or convalescent COVID-19. The CDR3 runs from the conserved cysteine through the conserved F or W. Fields, in order: D gene, clone size, J gene, V gene, CDR3 protein, CDR3 DNA. D genes are given only for firm matches. The size entry is marked missing in some rows and otherwise reads once, few, many or a size class.

TRBD1 NA TRBJ2-1 TRBV6-2/TRBV6-3 CASSDRGASSYNEQFF TGTGCCAGCAGTGACAGGGGCGCAAGCTCCTACAATGAGCAGTTCTTC
NA NA TRBJ1-2 TRBV5-5 CASSQQGSLGGYTF TGTGCCAGCAGCCAGCAGGGGAGTCTCGGTGGCTACACCTTC
TRBD1 NA TRBJ2-7 TRBV5-4 CASSLGRDSYEQYF TGTGCCAGCAGCTTGGGCCGGGACAGCTACGAGCAGTACTTC
TRBD2 NA TRBJ2-3 TRBV7-7 CASSMGLAGATDTQYF TGTGCCAGCAGCATGGGACTAGCGGGAGCCACAGATACGCAGTATTTT
NA NA TRBJ1-4 TRBV19 CASSKTATNEKLFF TGTGCCAGTAGTAAGACAGCAACTAATGAAAAACTGTTTTTT
TRBD1 NA TRBJ1-2 TRBV14 CASSHYRGEEGYTF TGTGCCAGCAGCCACTACAGGGGAGAGGAGGGCTACACCTTC
TRBD1 NA TRBJ2-7 TRBV3-1/TRBV3-2 CASSQAGGEQYF TGTGCCAGCAGCCAAGCAGGGGGCGAGCAGTACTTC
NA NA TRBJ1-5 TRBV18 CASSREHNQPQHF TGTGCCAGCTCACGAGAGCACAATCAGCCCCAGCATTTT
TRBD1 NA TRBJ2-7 TRBV18 CASSQSGQGTEQYF TGTGCCAGCTCACAGTCTGGACAGGGTACGGAGCAGTACTTC
TRBD1 NA TRBJ1-5 TRBV7-3 CASSHPRDRVRQPQHF TGTGCCAGCAGCCACCCCAGAGACAGGGTAAGGCAGCCCCAGCATTTT
NA NA TRBJ2-7 TRBV6-2/TRBV6-3 CASSYSAAGTREQYF TGTGCCAGCAGTTACTCCGCGGCAGGGACTCGGGAGCAGTACTTC
TRBD1 many TRBJ1-6 TRBV20-1 CSASQGAGNSPLHF TGCAGTGCTAGTCAGGGGGCAGGGAATTCACCCCTCCACTTT
TRBD2 NA TRBJ2-7 TRBV10-3 CAIMGLGAGDSGEQYF TGTGCCATCATGGGTCTGGGAGCGGGAGATTCTGGCGAGCAGTACTTC
NA few TRBJ1-3 TRBV7-9 CASSPQGSGNTIYF TGTGCCAGCAGCCCACAGGGCTCTGGAAACACCATATATTTT
TRBD2 NA TRBJ2-3 TRBV11-2 CASSLARSSGADTQYF TGTGCCAGCAGCTTAGCGCGGTCTAGCGGTGCAGATACGCAGTATTTT
NA NA TRBJ2-1 TRBV4-2 CASSQGVGGGTYAEQFF TGTGCCAGCAGCCAAGGTGTAGGCGGCGGAACCTATGCTGAGCAGTTCTTC
TRBD1 once TRBJ2-5 TRBV29-1 CSVIQGAGETQYF TGCAGCGTCATACAGGGGGCTGGAGAGACCCAGTACTTC
NA once TRBJ1-4 TRBV25-1 CASSDDRGYEKLFF TGTGCCAGCAGTGATGACAGAGGTTATGAAAAACTGTTTTTT
TRBD1 NA TRBJ1-6 TRBV19 CASRRRSGQGSRNSPLHF TGTGCCAGTCGACGGCGTTCGGGACAGGGGAGTCGAAATTCACCCCTCCACTTT
NA NA TRBJ1-3 TRBV5-5 CASVTGAGSGNTIYF TGTGCCAGCGTGACGGGAGCGGGCTCTGGAAACACCATATATTTT
TRBD2 NA TRBJ2-1 TRBV18 CASLGLAGPYNEQFF TGTGCCAGTCTTGGACTAGCGGGACCCTACAATGAGCAGTTCTTC
TRBD1 many TRBJ1-6 TRBV7-2 CASSLGQSNSPLHF TGTGCCAGCAGCCTGGGACAGTCAAATTCACCCCTCCACTTT
NA few TRBJ1-1 TRBV11-2 CASSPTVKQAEAFF TGTGCCAGCAGCCCGACGGTTAAGCAGGCGGAAGCTTTCTTT
TRBD2 once TRBJ2-3 TRBV9 CASSPPLAGGTDTQYF TGTGCCAGCAGCCCACCTCTAGCGGGAGGGACAGATACGCAGTATTTT
NA NA TRBJ1-5 TRBV6-5 CASSLTREHPNHF TGTGCCAGCAGTCTGACTCGGGAACATCCGAACCATTTT
NA once TRBJ1-2 TRBV27 CASSFRRTEGYTF TGTGCCAGCAGTTTTAGGAGGACAGAAGGCTACACCTTC
TRBD1 NA TRBJ1-5 TRBV18 CASSLGTGSNQPQHF TGTGCCAGCTCACTTGGGACAGGCTCCAATCAGCCCCAGCATTTT
NA NA TRBJ2-5 TRBV18 CASSPRNRQFQETQYF TGTGCCAGCTCACCCCGGAACAGGCAATTCCAAGAGACCCAGTACTTC
NA NA TRBJ1-5 TRBV5-6 CASSLFGLQPQHF TGTGCCAGCAGCTTGTTTGGCCTGCAGCCCCAGCATTTT
TRBD1 NA TRBJ2-2 TRBV7-2 CASRTGYTGELFF TGTGCCAGTAGGACAGGGTACACCGGGGAGCTGTTTTTT
TRBD2 NA TRBJ2-7 TRBV28 CASSSPSGSSEQYF TGTGCCAGCAGTTCCCCTAGCGGGAGTAGCGAGCAGTACTTC
TRBD2 NA TRBJ2-1 TRBV24-1 CATSDSPGTSGRAVNEQFF TGTGCCACCAGTGACTCACCCGGGACTAGCGGGAGGGCCGTCAATGAGCAGTTCTTC
TRBD1 NA TRBJ1-1 TRBV12-5 CASGLGAGGGSTEAFF TGTGCTAGTGGTTTGGGGGCAGGGGGCGGAAGTACTGAAGCTTTCTTT
NA NA TRBJ2-1 TRBV27 CASSPRTPVNEQFF TGTGCCAGCAGTCCTAGGACTCCTGTCAATGAGCAGTTCTTC
NA NA TRBJ2-7 TRBV7-9 CASSQGGVYEQYF TGTGCCAGCAGCCAAGGGGGAGTCTACGAGCAGTACTTC
NA NA TRBJ2-4 TRBV4-1 CASRDNPANIQYF TGCGCCAGCAGGGACAACCCGGCGAACATTCAGTACTTC
NA few TRBJ1-2 TRBV27 CASSYSANYGYTF TGTGCCAGCAGCTACAGTGCTAACTATGGCTACACCTTC
TRBD1 NA TRBJ2-7 TRBV4-2 CASSQPSGTASSYEQYF TGTGCCAGCAGCCAACCGTCTGGGACAGCTTCATCCTACGAGCAGTACTTC
NA once TRBJ1-2 TRBV10-3 CARGTGESYTF TGTGCCCGGGGGACTGGGGAAAGCTACACCTTC
TRBD2 NA TRBJ2-1 TRBV11-2 CASSRGLAGRGEQFF TGTGCCAGCAGCCGAGGACTAGCGGGAAGGGGTGAGCAGTTCTTC
TRBD1 NA TRBJ2-3 TRBV12-3/TRBV12-4 CASRPDRADTQYF TGTGCCAGCAGACCGGACAGGGCAGATACGCAGTATTTT